This TCR beta chain was identified in a study of T-cell reconstitution after alpha-beta-depleted transplantation in children. This CDR3 is built from 16 residues. Germline V lookup: CDR1 MNHEY, CDR2 SMNVEV (reference sequence). Trimming at V came to 6 bases and at J to 15 bases, leaving 21 bases not matched to a gene. This clonotype came up many times. Its antigen is currently unknown. Construction of the TCRbeta library involved unique molecular identifiers. MiXCR was run by TCRdb on the PCR reads, yielding one entry per CDR3 protein. This sample has 550,000 to 600,000 distinct CDR3 sequences, with under 25% found just once. Study-level results: Roughly two months post-transplant, alpha-beta T cells reportedly originated from several hundred graft clones that had expanded. A year had passed since transplant, and T-cell counts and diversity by then came mostly from newly produced T cells.

The source is a boy in the first two years of life who had a stem cell transplant for acute myeloid leukemia, so the T cells may come from the graft donor. The material was PBMCs, mostly from graft donor cells, obtained 360 days after TCRalphabeta/CD19-depleted stem cell transplant. The chain carries TRBV27 and TRBJ2-3; the match to TRBD2 covers 10 bases. The CDR3 is CASSMTPGLKRGGPYF. The CDR3 DNA reads TGTGCCAGCAGCATGACCCCAGGGCTCAAGCGGGGGGGCCCATATTTT.